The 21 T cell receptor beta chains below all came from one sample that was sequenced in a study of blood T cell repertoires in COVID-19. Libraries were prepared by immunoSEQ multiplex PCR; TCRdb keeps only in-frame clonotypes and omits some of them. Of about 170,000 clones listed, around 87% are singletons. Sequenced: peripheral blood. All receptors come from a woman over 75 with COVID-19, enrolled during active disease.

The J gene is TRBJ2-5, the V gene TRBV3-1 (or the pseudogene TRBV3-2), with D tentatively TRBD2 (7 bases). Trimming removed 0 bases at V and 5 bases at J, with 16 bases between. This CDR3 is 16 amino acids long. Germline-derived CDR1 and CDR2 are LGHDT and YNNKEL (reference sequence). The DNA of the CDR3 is TGTGCCAGCAGCCAAGATGCGACGGGGGGCCGGGAGACCCAGTACTTC. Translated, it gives CASSQDATGGRETQYF.

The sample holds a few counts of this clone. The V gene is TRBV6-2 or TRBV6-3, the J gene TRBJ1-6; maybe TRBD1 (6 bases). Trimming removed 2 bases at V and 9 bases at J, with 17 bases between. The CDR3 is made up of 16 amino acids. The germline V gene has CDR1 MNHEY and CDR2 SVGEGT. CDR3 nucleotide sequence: TGTGCCAGCAGTTACGGTGCGGACAGTCGGGGTTCACCCCTCCACTTT. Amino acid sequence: CASSYGADSRGSPLHF.

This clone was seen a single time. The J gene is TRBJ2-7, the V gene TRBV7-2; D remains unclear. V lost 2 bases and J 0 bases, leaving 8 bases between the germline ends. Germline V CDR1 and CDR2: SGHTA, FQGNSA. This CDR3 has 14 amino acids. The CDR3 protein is CASSLWAYSYEQYF. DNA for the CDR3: TGTGCCAGCAGCTTATGGGCCTACTCCTACGAGCAGTACTTC.

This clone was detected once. CDR3 sequence (DNA): TGCGCCAGCAGCTTGGTGGTGTTAGCGGGAGGAAGCTCCTACAATGAGCAGTTCTTC. It is translated as CASSLVVLAGGSSYNEQFF. The chain combines TRBV5-1 with TRBJ2-1, with TRBD2 matching over 10 bases. V shed 0 bases and J 0 bases; nucleotides not matched to a gene: 9. CDR1 is SGHRS and CDR2 is YFSETQ in the germline V gene. The CDR3 is 19 amino acids.

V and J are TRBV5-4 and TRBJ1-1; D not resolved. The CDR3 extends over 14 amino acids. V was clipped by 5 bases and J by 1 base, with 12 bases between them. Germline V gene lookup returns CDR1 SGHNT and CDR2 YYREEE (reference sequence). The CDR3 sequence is CASSQREGNTEAFF. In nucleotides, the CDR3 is TGTGCCAGCAGTCAACGGGAAGGGAACACTGAAGCTTTCTTT.

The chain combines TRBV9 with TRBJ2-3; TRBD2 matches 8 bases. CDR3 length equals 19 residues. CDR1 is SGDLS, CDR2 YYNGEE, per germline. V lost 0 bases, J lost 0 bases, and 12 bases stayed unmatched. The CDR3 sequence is CASSVAGTGSGRSTDTQYF. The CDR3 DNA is TGTGCCAGCAGCGTAGCAGGGACGGGGAGCGGGAGAAGCACAGATACGCAGTATTTT.

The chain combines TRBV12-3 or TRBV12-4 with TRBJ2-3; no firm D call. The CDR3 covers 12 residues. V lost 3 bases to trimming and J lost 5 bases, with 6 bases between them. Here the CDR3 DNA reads TGTGCCAGCAGTTTGAAGAGAGATACGCAGTATTTT. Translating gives CASSLKRDTQYF.

The CDR3: CASSPGQGFISPLHF. In DNA form, the CDR3 reads TGTGCCAGCAGTCCGGGACAGGGGTTCATTTCACCCCTCCACTTT. The rearrangement joins TRBV28 to TRBJ1-6; TRBD1 matches 10 bases. The CDR3 sequence is 15 residues long. Trimming removed 5 bases from V and 9 bases from J; junction bases left unmatched: 7. Germline loops: CDR1 MDHEN, CDR2 SYDVKM.

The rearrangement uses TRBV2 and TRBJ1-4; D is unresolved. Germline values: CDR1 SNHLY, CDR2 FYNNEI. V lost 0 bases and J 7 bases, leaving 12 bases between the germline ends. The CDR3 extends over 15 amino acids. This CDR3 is CASSEAGTRSEKLFF. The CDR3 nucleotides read TGTGCCAGCAGTGAAGCTGGCACACGGAGTGAAAAACTGTTTTTT.

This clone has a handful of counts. The CDR3 reads CASSSVGGTEAFF. The CDR3 nucleotides read TGTGCCAGCAGCAGCGTCGGCGGCACTGAAGCTTTCTTT. This chain joins TRBV3-1 (or the pseudogene TRBV3-2) and TRBJ1-1, with D unresolved. This CDR3 has 13 residues. The germline V gene encodes CDR1 LGHDT and CDR2 YNNKEL (reference sequence). The V end lost 5 bases, the J end lost 4 bases, and 11 bases lay between the germline ends.

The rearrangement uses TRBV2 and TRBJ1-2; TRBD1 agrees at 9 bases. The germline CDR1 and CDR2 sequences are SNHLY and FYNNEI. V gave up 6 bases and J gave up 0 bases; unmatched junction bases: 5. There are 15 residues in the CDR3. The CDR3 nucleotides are TGTGCCAGCAGGGGGACAGGGAGTACTAACTATGGCTACACCTTC. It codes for CASRGTGSTNYGYTF. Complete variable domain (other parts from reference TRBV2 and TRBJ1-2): EPEVTQTPSHQVTQMGQEVILRCVPISNHLYFYWYRQILGQKVEFLVSFYNNEISEKSEIFDDQFSVERPDGSNFTLKIRSTKLEDSAMYFCASRGTGSTNYGYTFGSGTRLTVV.

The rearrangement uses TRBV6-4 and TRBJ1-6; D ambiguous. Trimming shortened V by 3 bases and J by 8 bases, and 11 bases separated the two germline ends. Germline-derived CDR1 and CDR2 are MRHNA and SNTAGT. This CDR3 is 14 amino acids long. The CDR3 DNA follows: TGTGCCAGCAGTGAAGAATCGGGGTATTCACCCCTCCACTTT. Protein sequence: CASSEESGYSPLHF.

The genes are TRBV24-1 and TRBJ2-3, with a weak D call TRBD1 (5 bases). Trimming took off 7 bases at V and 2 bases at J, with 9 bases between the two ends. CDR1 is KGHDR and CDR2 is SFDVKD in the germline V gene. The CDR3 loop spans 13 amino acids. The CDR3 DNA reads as TGTGCCACCAGACAGACAGCCACAGATACGCAGTATTTT. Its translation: CATRQTATDTQYF.

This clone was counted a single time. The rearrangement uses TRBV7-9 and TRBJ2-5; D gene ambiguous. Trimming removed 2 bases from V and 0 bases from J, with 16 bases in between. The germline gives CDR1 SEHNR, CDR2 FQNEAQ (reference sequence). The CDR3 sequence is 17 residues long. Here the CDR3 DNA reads TGTGCCAGCAGCTTATACGGCGGTGGTAGCTACCAAGAGACCCAGTACTTC. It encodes CASSLYGGGSYQETQYF. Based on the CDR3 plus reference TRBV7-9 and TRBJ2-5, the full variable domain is DTGVSQNPRHKITKRGQNVTFRCDPISEHNRLYWYRQTLGQGPEFLTYFQNEAQLEKSRLLSDRFSAERPKGSFSTLEIQRTEQGDSAMYLCASSLYGGGSYQETQYFGPGTRLLVL.

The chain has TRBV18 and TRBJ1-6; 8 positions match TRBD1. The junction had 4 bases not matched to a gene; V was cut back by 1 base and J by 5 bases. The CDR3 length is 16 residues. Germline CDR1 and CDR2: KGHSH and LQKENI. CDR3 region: CASSPLGQVNNSPLHF. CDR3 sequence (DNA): TGTGCCAGCTCACCACTGGGACAGGTTAATAATTCACCCCTCCACTTT.

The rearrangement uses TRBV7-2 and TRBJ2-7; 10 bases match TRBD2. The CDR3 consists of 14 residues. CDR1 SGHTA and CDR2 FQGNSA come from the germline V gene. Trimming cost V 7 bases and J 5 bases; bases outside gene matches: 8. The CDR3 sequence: CASTLGLANDEQYF. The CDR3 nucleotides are TGTGCCAGCACCCTGGGACTAGCGAACGACGAGCAGTACTTC.

The CDR3 DNA reads as TGTGCCAGCACGGGACAGGGGCTGAACACCGGGGAGCTGTTTTTT. Its translation is CASTGQGLNTGELFF. This chain joins TRBV2 and TRBJ2-2; 10 nucleotides agree with TRBD1. Per germline, CDR1 SNHLY and CDR2 FYNNEI. This CDR3 is built from 15 residues. The V segment lost 7 bases and the J segment 1 base; nucleotides outside the gene matches: 3.

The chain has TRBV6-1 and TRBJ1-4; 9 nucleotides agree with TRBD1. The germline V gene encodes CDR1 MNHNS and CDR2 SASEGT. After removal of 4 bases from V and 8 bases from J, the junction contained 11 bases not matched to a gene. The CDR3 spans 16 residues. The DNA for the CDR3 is TGTGCCAGCAGTGGCACCATGGACAGGGGTAGGGAAAAACTGTTTTTT. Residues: CASSGTMDRGREKLFF.

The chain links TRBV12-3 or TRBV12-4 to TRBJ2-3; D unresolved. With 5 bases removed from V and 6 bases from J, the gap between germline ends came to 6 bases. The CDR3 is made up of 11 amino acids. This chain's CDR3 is CASSPLDTQYF. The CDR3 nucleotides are TGTGCCAGCAGTCCGTTGGATACGCAGTATTTT.

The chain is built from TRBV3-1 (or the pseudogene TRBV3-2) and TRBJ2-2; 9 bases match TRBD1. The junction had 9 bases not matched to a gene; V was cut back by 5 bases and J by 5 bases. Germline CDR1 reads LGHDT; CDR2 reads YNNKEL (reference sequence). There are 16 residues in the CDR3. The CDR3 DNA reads TGTGCCAGCAGCACGGGACAGGGCGTGGTTACCGGGGAGCTGTTTTTT. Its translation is CASSTGQGVVTGELFF.

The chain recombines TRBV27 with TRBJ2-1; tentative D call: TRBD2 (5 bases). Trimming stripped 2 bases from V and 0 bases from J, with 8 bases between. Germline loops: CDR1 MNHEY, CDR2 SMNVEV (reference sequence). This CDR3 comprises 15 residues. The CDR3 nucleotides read TGTGCCAGCAGTTTAGCGGGTAACTCCTACAATGAGCAGTTCTTC. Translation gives CASSLAGNSYNEQFF.